The 26 T cell receptor beta chains presented below share a single source sample, sequenced in a study of CDR3 diversity in severe acne. TCRdb reanalysed the PCR reads using MiXCR and keeps one entry per CDR3 protein. The sample has some 84,000 distinct CDR3 sequences; roughly half are singletons. The sample taken for sequencing was blood. These receptors all come from a male donor in good health, serving as a control.

J is TRBJ2-5 and V is TRBV15; D is perhaps TRBD1 or TRBD2 (5 bases each). The CDR3 is 15 residues long. Deletions cut 0 bases from V and 1 base from J, with 9 bases between. Germline V gene data show CDR1 as LNHNV and CDR2 as YYDKDF (reference sequence). CDR3 region: CATSRDTGLQETQYF. The CDR3 bases are TGTGCCACCAGCAGAGATACAGGACTCCAAGAGACCCAGTACTTC.

V and J are TRBV5-6 and TRBJ1-2; TRBD1 matches at 10 bases. The trim removed 1 base at V and 6 bases at J, leaving 12 bases unmatched. CDR3 size: 17 residues. CDR1 is SGHDT and CDR2 is YYEEEE in the germline V gene. The CDR3 sequence: CASSLKDRGLRMDGYTF. DNA for the CDR3: TGTGCCAGCAGCTTGAAAGACAGGGGGCTCCGAATGGATGGCTACACCTTC.

This chain joins TRBV4-1 and TRBJ2-5; 10 bases agree with TRBD2. Losses at the gene ends were 4 bases for V and 4 bases for J; bases not matched to a gene: 6. Germline V gene lookup returns CDR1 MGHRA and CDR2 YSYEKL. CDR3 size: 15 residues. In DNA form, the CDR3 reads TGCGCCAGCAGCCCAGGTCTAGCGGGAGTAGAGACCCAGTACTTC. Amino acid sequence: CASSPGLAGVETQYF.

This chain joins TRBV6-5 and TRBJ1-5; D gene unclear. V gave up 2 bases and J gave up 3 bases, with 8 bases separating them. CDR1 MNHEY and CDR2 SVGAGI come from the germline V gene. This CDR3 contains 14 residues. CDR3 region: CASSYGRLNQPQHF. The CDR3 DNA is TGTGCCAGCAGTTACGGGCGGCTCAATCAGCCCCAGCATTTT.

In this sample, this clonotype turned up many times. The chain joins TRBV2 to TRBJ2-3; TRBD2 agrees at 12 bases. Looked up from germline, CDR1 is SNHLY and CDR2 is FYNNEI. The trim removed 6 bases at V and 2 bases at J, leaving 6 bases unmatched. The CDR3 runs 16 residues. CDR3 residues: CASRQGLAGFTDTQYF. The CDR3 DNA sequence: TGTGCCAGCAGACAAGGACTAGCGGGATTCACAGATACGCAGTATTTT. Full variable domain (outside the CDR3, taken from reference TRBV2 and TRBJ2-3): EPEVTQTPSHQVTQMGQEVILRCVPISNHLYFYWYRQILGQKVEFLVSFYNNEISEKSEIFDDQFSVERPDGSNFTLKIRSTKLEDSAMYFCASRQGLAGFTDTQYFGPGTRLTVL.

V usage is TRBV5-1 and J usage is TRBJ2-6; 10 nucleotides align to TRBD2. This CDR3 spans 22 amino acids. The germline V gene encodes CDR1 SGHRS and CDR2 YFSETQ. J lost 0 bases, V lost 0 bases, and 15 bases had no gene match. The CDR3 reads CASSLEGRSLAGVFSGANVLTF. The CDR3 coding sequence is TGCGCCAGCAGCTTGGAGGGACGGAGCCTAGCGGGAGTTTTCTCTGGGGCCAACGTCCTGACTTTC.

V is TRBV25-1 and J is TRBJ2-1, with TRBD2 as a possible D gene (6 bases). Looked up from germline, CDR1 is MGHDK and CDR2 is SYGVNS. V was pared by 4 bases and J by 7 bases, with 14 bases between. The CDR3 is 14 residues long. The DNA for the CDR3 is TGTGCCAGCAGTGCTAACGGGGGTACGAATGAGCAGTTCTTC. It is translated as CASSANGGTNEQFF.

This clonotype turned up a few times. The rearrangement links TRBV30 to TRBJ2-5, with 10 bases aligning to TRBD2. The CDR3 spans 15 residues. Trimming cost V 0 bases and J 5 bases; bases outside gene matches: 6. Germline V gene sequence: CDR1 GTSNPN, CDR2 SVGIG (reference sequence). DNA for the CDR3: TGTGCCTGGAGTGTCGGTAGCGGGGGGAGGGAGACCCAGTACTTC. This encodes CAWSVGSGGRETQYF. Full variable domain (missing parts from reference TRBV30 and TRBJ2-5): SQTIHQWPATLVQPVGSPLSLECTVEGTSNPNLYWYRQAAGRGLQLLFYSVGIGQISSEVPQNLSASRPQDRQFILSSKKLLLSDSGFYLCAWSVGSGGRETQYFGPGTRLLVL.

The chain uses TRBV6-1 and TRBJ2-7; 11 bases fit TRBD1. With 1 base clipped from V and 5 bases from J, the junction kept 4 bases outside the gene matches. This CDR3 is 15 amino acids long. CDR1 is MNHNS and CDR2 is SASEGT in the germline V gene. CDR3 nucleotide sequence: TGTGCCAGCAGTGAAGGGTGGACAGGGGGCAACGAGCAGTACTTC. It specifies CASSEGWTGGNEQYF.

This clonotype was detected many times. V gene TRBV30 combines with J gene TRBJ1-5, with TRBD1 matching 12 bases. The CDR3 length is 15 residues. Germline CDR1 and CDR2: GTSNPN and SVGIG (reference sequence). V gave up 2 bases and J gave up 5 bases; unmatched junction bases: 4. The CDR3 loop is CAWSPGTGGYQPQHF. Written as DNA, the CDR3 is TGTGCCTGGAGTCCCGGGACAGGGGGCTATCAGCCCCAGCATTTT.

The chain joins TRBV7-8 to TRBJ2-7, with D perhaps TRBD2 (5 bases). The CDR3 is 15 residues long. Germline V gene lookup returns CDR1 SGHVS and CDR2 FQNEAQ. Trimming left V 0 bases short and J 5 bases short, with 14 bases between. In DNA, the CDR3 is TGTGCCAGCAGCTTAGCGCGGGTTAAGTTCGACGAGCAGTACTTC. It encodes CASSLARVKFDEQYF.

The CDR3 coding sequence is TGCAGCGTTGTCCGTCCCTGGAGAAAACTGTTTTTT. It yields the protein CSVVRPWRKLFF. This sequence joins TRBV29-1 and TRBJ1-4; D is unclear. The germline CDR1 and CDR2 sequences are SQVTM and ANQGSEA. The CDR3 is 12 residues long. With 4 bases removed from V and 10 bases from J, the gap between germline ends came to 13 bases. The entire variable domain, with the rest obtained from reference TRBV29-1 and TRBJ1-4, is as follows: SAVISQKPSRDICQRGTSLTIQCQVDSQVTMMFWYRQQPGQSLTLIATANQGSEATYESGFVIDKFPISRPNLTFSTLTVSNMSPEDSSIYLCSVVRPWRKLFFGSGTQLSVL.

The genes are TRBV7-9 and TRBJ2-7; D uncertain. V lost 4 bases to trimming and J lost 6 bases, with 10 bases between them. Germline V gene sequence: CDR1 SEHNR, CDR2 FQNEAQ (reference sequence). The CDR3 spans 12 residues. In DNA form, the CDR3 reads TGTGCCAGCAGCTCTTATGTAGGCGAGCAGTACTTC. Translation gives CASSSYVGEQYF.

The CDR3 DNA reads as TGTGCCAGCAAGGACAGGGACGTGGATCAGCCCCAGCATTTT. It is translated as CASKDRDVDQPQHF. V and J are TRBV6-1 and TRBJ1-5; TRBD1 matches 8 bases. The V gene's germline CDR1 is MNHNS and CDR2 SASEGT. The CDR3 extends over 14 amino acids. The junction had 7 bases not matched to a gene; V was cut back by 7 bases and J by 5 bases.

This clonotype showed up just once. This could be a read error, since a much larger clone is one nucleotide away. V gene TRBV4-1 combines with J gene TRBJ1-5; TRBD1 matches 7 bases. CDR3 length equals 17 residues. Germline CDR1 is MGHRA and CDR2 is YSYEKL. J gave up 6 bases and V 0 bases, and 11 bases lay outside the gene matches. CDR3 in amino acids: CASSQDGMGDRCQPQHF. The CDR3 region has the DNA TGCGCCAGCAGCCAAGACGGCATGGGGGACAGATGTCAGCCCCAGCATTTT.

The table lists this clonotype with a count of one. One end of the junction does not line up with germline, which may come from a read error. V is TRBV2 and J is TRBJ1-2; possibly TRBD1 for D (6 bases). In germline, CDR1 is SNHLY, CDR2 FYNNEI. The CDR3 is made up of 16 amino acids. For the CDR3, the DNA is TGCGCCAGCAGCCAAGCGGCCAGGGGACCAAACTATGGCTACACCTTC. This codes for CASSQAARGPNYGYTF.

This clonotype was picked up many times. The CDR3 region is CAWSVLTGTGDSPLHF. CDR3 DNA: TGTGCCTGGAGTGTTCTCACTGGGACAGGAGATTCACCCCTCCACTTT. This chain joins TRBV30 and TRBJ1-6, with TRBD1 matching 8 bases. CDR3 length: 16 residues. The J segment lost 8 bases and the V segment lost 0 bases, leaving 9 bases of the junction unmatched. Germline V lookup: CDR1 GTSNPN, CDR2 SVGIG (reference sequence).

In this sample, this clonotype turned up a few times. V usage is TRBV25-1 and J usage is TRBJ1-2; D possibly corresponds to TRBD1 (5 bases). V gave up 5 bases and J gave up 5 bases, with 18 bases separating them. The V gene's germline CDR1 is MGHDK and CDR2 SYGVNS. CDR3 length equals 15 residues. In nucleotides, the CDR3 is TGTGCCAGCAGTCCAGACCTGGGGGTTATATATGGCTACACCTTC. Protein sequence: CASSPDLGVIYGYTF.

The genes are TRBV15 and TRBJ1-5; D is unclear. The CDR3 totals 13 residues. Deletions cut 0 bases from V and 11 bases from J, with 11 bases between. CDR1 and CDR2 (germline): LNHNV, YYDKDF (reference sequence). The CDR3 sequence is CATSREGRETQHF. In DNA form, the CDR3 reads TGTGCCACCAGCAGAGAGGGGAGGGAGACCCAGCATTTT.

The V gene is TRBV5-1, the J gene TRBJ2-7, with D perhaps TRBD1 (6 bases). CDR1 is SGHRS and CDR2 is YFSETQ in the germline V gene. The CDR3 length is 12 residues. V lost 5 bases to trimming and J lost 3 bases, with 9 bases between them. CDR3: CASRQGDYEQYF. In DNA form, the CDR3 reads TGCGCCAGCAGACAGGGTGACTACGAGCAGTACTTC.

The rearrangement links TRBV29-1 to TRBJ2-3; D may be TRBD2 (6 bases). From germline, CDR1 is SQVTM and CDR2 ANQGSEA. The CDR3 is 16 residues long. The V gene lost 5 bases and the J gene lost 0 bases, with 18 bases spanning the gap. The CDR3 nucleotides are TGCAGCGTTCCCTCCCTAGCGCAATCTAGCACAGATACGCAGTATTTT. This sequence encodes CSVPSLAQSSTDTQYF.

Concerning this clonotype: A much larger clone differs by one base, so this may be a read error. CDR3 DNA sequence: TGCGCCAGTACAGGGGAAGGGGACACTGAAGCTTCCTTT. Translated, it gives CASTGEGDTEASF. The rearrangement uses TRBV5-1 and TRBJ1-1; 7 bases line up with TRBD1. Germline CDR1 is SGHRS and CDR2 is YFSETQ. CDR3 size: 13 residues.

Comments on this clonotype: Possible read error: a much larger clone is one base away. The genes are TRBV5-4 and TRBJ2-7, with 8 bases that match TRBD2. The germline V gene encodes CDR1 SGHNT and CDR2 YYREEE (reference sequence). This CDR3 comprises 17 residues. V was pared by 3 bases and J by 2 bases, with 13 bases of the junction left unmatched. The CDR3 DNA sequence: TGTGCCAGCAGCTCACCCCGAGCGGGGGTTAGCCCCTACGAGCAGTACTTC. Amino acid sequence: CASSSPRAGVSPYEQYF. Full variable domain (remainder filled in from reference TRBV5-4 and TRBJ2-7): ETGVTQSPTHLIKTRGQQVTLRCSSQSGHNTVSWYQQALGQGPQFIFQYYREEENGRGNFPPRFSGLQFPNYSSELNVNALELDDSALYLCASSSPRAGVSPYEQYFGPGTRLTVT.

The chain couples TRBV6-6 to TRBJ1-1; no firm D call. V lost 6 bases, J lost 3 bases, and 11 bases lay in between. Germline V CDR1 and CDR2: MNHNY, SVGAGI (reference sequence). The CDR3 spans 13 residues. For the CDR3, the DNA is TGTGCCAGCAGGAGCTCAGTATACACTGAAGCTTTCTTT. Its protein product is CASRSSVYTEAFF.

This clonotype was recorded at least ten times. Here the CDR3 reads CANYGYTF. In DNA, the CDR3 is TGTGCTAACTATGGCTACACCTTC. The V and J genes are TRBV9 and TRBJ1-2, with no clear D. The CDR3 covers 8 residues. Germline CDR1 is SGDLS and CDR2 is YYNGEE.

In its sample, this clonotype is medium-sized (0.01 to 0.1%). J is TRBJ2-2 and V is TRBV20-1, with TRBD2 matching over 9 bases. Per germline, CDR1 DFQATT and CDR2 SNEGSKA (reference sequence). The CDR3 has 14 amino acids. The V and J ends lost 3 bases and 3 bases, in that order; junction bases with no gene match: 2. In nucleotides, the CDR3 is TGCAGTGCTAGGGCTAGCGGGGACACCGGGGAGCTGTTTTTT. This sequence encodes CSARASGDTGELFF.